The source of this T cell receptor (beta chain) is a study of blood T cell repertoires in COVID-19. At the level of the study: Samples taken during acute and convalescent COVID-19 were collected in the United States, Italy and Spain.

The Seattle patients, enrolled during active infection, were followed longitudinally. The germline gives CDR1 LGHDT, CDR2 YNNKEL (reference sequence). The CDR3 contains 16 residues. V gave up 0 bases and J gave up 7 bases; unmatched junction bases: 8. Authors' methods: Estimated nucleated cell counts came from reference gene primer amplification. Data came from immunoSEQ multiplex PCR; TCRdb stores just in-frame clones and leaves some out. The V and J calls and clone size are taken from that table; D and trimming were inferred from the DNA. The sample includes some 200,000 clones, 85% of them seen just once.

The chain has TRBV3-1 (or the pseudogene TRBV3-2) and TRBJ2-3; the match to TRBD1 covers 9 bases. The clonotype comes from a woman between 65 and 79 years old with COVID-19, enrolled during active disease. Sequencing was performed on peripheral blood. This chain's CDR3 is CASSQDGDRVPNTQYF. For the CDR3, the DNA is TGTGCCAGCAGCCAAGATGGGGACAGGGTGCCGAATACGCAGTATTTT.